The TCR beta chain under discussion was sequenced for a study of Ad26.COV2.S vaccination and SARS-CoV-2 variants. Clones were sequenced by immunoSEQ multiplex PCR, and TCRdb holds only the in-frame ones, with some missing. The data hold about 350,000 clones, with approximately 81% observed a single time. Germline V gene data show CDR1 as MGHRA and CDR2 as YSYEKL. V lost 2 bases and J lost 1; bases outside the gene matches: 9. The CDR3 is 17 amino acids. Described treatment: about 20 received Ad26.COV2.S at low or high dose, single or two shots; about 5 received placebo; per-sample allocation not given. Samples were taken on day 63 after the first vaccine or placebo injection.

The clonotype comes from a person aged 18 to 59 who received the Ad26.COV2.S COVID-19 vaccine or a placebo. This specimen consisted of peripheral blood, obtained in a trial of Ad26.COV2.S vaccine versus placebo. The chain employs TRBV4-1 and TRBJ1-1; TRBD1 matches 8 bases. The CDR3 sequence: CASSQQGARSPNTEAFF. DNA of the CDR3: TGCGCCAGCAGCCAACAGGGGGCGCGTTCCCCGAACACTGAAGCTTTCTTT.